This T cell receptor beta chain was captured by sequencing in a study of tumor-infiltrating lymphocytes in oesophageal squamous cell carcinoma. TCRdb processed the PCR reads anew with MiXCR; each CDR3 protein has one entry. There are about 12,000 distinct CDR3 sequences in the sample; nearly 60% occur only once, and roughly 33% lies in the top ten. The CDR3 extends over 13 amino acids. The germline V and J ends were trimmed by 6 bases and 3 bases, with 11 bases remaining between them. Germline CDR1 is SGHVS and CDR2 is FNYEAQ. This receptor was obtained from a female donor with esophageal squamous cell carcinoma. The chain links TRBV7-6 to TRBJ2-5; possibly TRBD1 or TRBD2 for D (6 bases each). Specimen: esophageal tumor tissue. In DNA form, the CDR3 reads TGTGCCAGCAGTTTAAGGGGGGAAGAGACCCAGTACTTC. Its translation: CASSLRGEETQYF.